These 22 T cell receptor beta chains were all obtained from the same sample, sequenced in a study of T cells after yellow fever vaccination. TCRdb re-derived calls from the 5' RACE reads in MiXCR, one entry per CDR3 protein. This table has more than 75,000 distinct CDR3 sequences, over 8% appearing once. The sample here was CD8+ T cells not binding an NS4B(214-222) dextramer, sorted from PBMCs, taken around 15 days after the first yellow fever vaccination. These TCRs come from a man younger than 35 who received the YFV17D yellow fever vaccine.

This clonotype was detected a few times. J is TRBJ2-5 and V is TRBV7-9; tentatively, D is TRBD1 or TRBD2 (5 bases each). Germline CDR1 is SEHNR and CDR2 is FQNEAQ (reference sequence). The CDR3 sequence is 16 residues long. V was shortened by 2 bases and J by 3 bases, with 16 bases between the two germline ends. The CDR3 is CASSLREGTEKETQYF. CDR3 bases: TGTGCCAGCAGCTTAAGGGAAGGGACGGAGAAAGAGACCCAGTACTTC.

This clonotype came up a few times. The chain links TRBV12-3 or TRBV12-4 to TRBJ1-4; 8 bases are a match to TRBD1. J lost 9 bases, V lost 3 bases, and 12 bases had no gene match. This CDR3 region has 16 residues. The chain's CDR3 is CASSFGMEGTGKKLFF. The CDR3 coding sequence is TGTGCCAGCAGTTTTGGCATGGAGGGGACAGGCAAAAAACTGTTTTTT.

This chain links TRBV15 with TRBJ2-7, with D maybe TRBD2 (6 bases). Per germline, CDR1 LNHNV and CDR2 YYDKDF (reference sequence). V lost 3 bases to trimming and J lost 2 bases, with 11 bases between them. There are 14 residues in the CDR3. This chain's CDR3 is CATSRSGGAYEQYF. In DNA form, the CDR3 reads TGTGCCACCAGCAGGTCCGGGGGTGCCTACGAGCAGTACTTC. Together with reference TRBV15 and TRBJ2-7, the CDR3 gives the full variable domain: DAMVIQNPRYQVTQFGKPVTLSCSQTLNHNVMYWYQQKSSQAPKLLFHYYDKDFNNEADTPDNFQSRRPNTSFCFLDIRSPGLGDTAMYLCATSRSGGAYEQYFGPGTRLTVT.

This clonotype was seen a few times. The rearrangement uses TRBV6-2 or TRBV6-3 and TRBJ2-7; the D gene is possibly TRBD2 (6 bases). The CDR3 length is 14 residues. Trimming removed 5 bases at V and 6 bases at J, with 17 bases between. Germline values: CDR1 MNHEY, CDR2 SVGEGT. This chain's CDR3 is CASSLTILASEQYF. CDR3 nucleotides: TGTGCCAGCAGTCTAACCATACTAGCAAGCGAGCAGTACTTC.

This clonotype was seen a few times. The chain employs TRBV7-9 and TRBJ2-7; D ambiguous. This CDR3 spans 12 amino acids. V gave up 4 bases and J gave up 5 bases, with 9 bases separating them. The germline CDR1 and CDR2 sequences are SEHNR and FQNEAQ (reference sequence). The CDR3 region is CASSWQSDEQYF. CDR3 in DNA: TGTGCCAGCAGCTGGCAGAGCGACGAGCAGTACTTC. The full variable domain, with the rest looked up from reference TRBV7-9 and TRBJ2-7, is DTGVSQNPRHKITKRGQNVTFRCDPISEHNRLYWYRQTLGQGPEFLTYFQNEAQLEKSRLLSDRFSAERPKGSFSTLEIQRTEQGDSAMYLCASSWQSDEQYFGPGTRLTVT.

The V gene is TRBV2, the J gene TRBJ2-1; D gene uncertain. The CDR3 totals 13 residues. V was clipped by 8 bases and J by 0 bases, with 8 bases between them. Germline V gives CDR1 SNHLY, CDR2 FYNNEI. The CDR3 nucleotides read TGTGCCAGCGGGGTGAGCTCCTACAATGAGCAGTTCTTC. Protein sequence: CASGVSSYNEQFF.

The chain recombines TRBV5-5 with TRBJ1-5; D is undetermined. Germline lookup yields CDR1 SGHKS and CDR2 YYEKEE (reference sequence). The V end lost 0 bases, the J end lost 3 bases, and 7 bases lay between the germline ends. CDR3 length: 14 residues. CDR3 sequence: CASSLGRYNQPQHF. The CDR3 DNA reads TGTGCCAGCAGCTTGGGAAGGTACAATCAGCCCCAGCATTTT.

This clonotype was found many times. CDR3 sequence reads: CSVEDRDNYGYTF. The CDR3 DNA follows: TGCAGCGTTGAAGATCGGGATAACTATGGCTACACCTTC. This chain uses TRBV29-1 with TRBJ1-2, with unresolved D. The V end was cut by 0 bases, the J end by 1 base, with 6 bases between. The CDR3 has 13 residues. CDR1 and CDR2 from the germline V gene are SQVTM and ANQGSEA.

The chain recombines TRBV5-6 with TRBJ2-7; 11 bases map to TRBD2. The CDR3 is 16 residues long. Germline V gene lookup returns CDR1 SGHDT and CDR2 YYEEEE. Unmatched junction bases numbered 7, after V lost 1 base and J lost 4 bases. In DNA, the CDR3 is TGTGCCAGCAGCTTGAAGGGACTAGCGGTGTCTTACGAGCAGTACTTC. It specifies CASSLKGLAVSYEQYF. Filled out from reference TRBV5-6 and TRBJ2-7, the complete variable domain reads DAGVTQSPTHLIKTRGQQVTLRCSPKSGHDTVSWYQQALGQGPQFIFQYYEEEERQRGNFPDRFSGHQFPNYSSELNVNALLLGDSALYLCASSLKGLAVSYEQYFGPGTRLTVT.

This chain uses TRBV2 with TRBJ2-2; 7 nucleotides agree with TRBD2. V lost 8 bases to trimming and J lost 0 bases; unmatched junction nucleotides: 9. The germline V gene has CDR1 SNHLY and CDR2 FYNNEI. CDR3 length: 16 amino acids. The CDR3 protein is CASGTSASANTGELFF. As DNA, the CDR3 is TGTGCCAGCGGCACTAGCGCCTCAGCGAACACCGGGGAGCTGTTTTTT.

This clonotype has just a few counts. The genes are TRBV5-5 and TRBJ2-7; no definite D call. Looked up from germline, CDR1 is SGHKS and CDR2 is YYEKEE (reference sequence). V shed 4 bases and J shed 7 bases, with 15 bases lying between them. The CDR3 contains 13 residues. DNA of the CDR3: TGTGCCAGCAGCCCCCGAATTTTGGGAGAGCAGTACTTC. It translates to CASSPRILGEQYF.

This chain uses TRBV6-2 or TRBV6-3 with TRBJ2-5; 7 bases match TRBD2. V shed 6 bases and J 5 bases; nucleotides not matched to a gene: 15. In germline, CDR1 is MNHEY, CDR2 SVGEGT. This CDR3 spans 16 amino acids. This CDR3 is CASSLLADPRRETQYF. The CDR3, as DNA: TGTGCCAGCAGCCTTCTAGCGGACCCCCGGAGGGAGACCCAGTACTTC.

This clonotype was seen more than once but under ten times. The rearrangement joins TRBV6-5 to TRBJ2-3; D uncertain. The CDR3 runs to 13 residues. Germline CDR1 is MNHEY and CDR2 is SVGAGI. Trimming stripped 2 bases from V and 0 bases from J, with 3 bases between. The CDR3 nucleotides are TGTGCCAGCAGTTACGGTAGCACAGATACGCAGTATTTT. It is translated as CASSYGSTDTQYF.

The chain recombines TRBV6-1 with TRBJ1-1; the D gene is possibly TRBD1 (5 bases). Trimming shortened V by 2 bases and J by 0 bases, and 10 bases separated the two germline ends. The CDR3 is 15 amino acids. The germline V gene encodes CDR1 MNHNS and CDR2 SASEGT. The CDR3 sequence: CASSELEGMNTEAFF. The CDR3 DNA reads TGTGCCAGCAGTGAATTGGAGGGGATGAACACTGAAGCTTTCTTT.

This clonotype came up many times. The CDR3 reads CASSQEDKAYSTDTQYF. In DNA, the CDR3 is TGCGCCAGCAGCCAGGAAGACAAGGCGTATAGCACAGATACGCAGTATTTT. The chain joins TRBV4-1 to TRBJ2-3; unclear D gene. Germline loops: CDR1 MGHRA, CDR2 YSYEKL. This CDR3 contains 17 residues. V was shortened by 3 bases and J by 0 bases, with 16 bases between the two germline ends.

As for this clonotype: The junction shows a germline mismatch at one end, possibly a read error. The chain has TRBV20-1 and TRBJ2-7; 9 bases agree with TRBD2. The CDR3 spans 17 residues. Germline V gives CDR1 DFQATT, CDR2 SNEGSKA (reference sequence). CDR3 in amino acids: CSGRDLKKRGDSYEQYF. The CDR3 DNA reads TGCAGTGGTAGAGATCTTAAAAAGCGGGGGGACTCCTACGAGCAGTACTTC.

The sample holds a few counts of this clonotype. This chain joins TRBV3-1 and TRBJ2-1, with D perhaps TRBD1 (5 bases). Germline assignment: CDR1 LGHDT and CDR2 YNNKEL (reference sequence). The CDR3 totals 15 residues. The V gene lost 5 bases and the J gene lost 5 bases, with 16 bases spanning the gap. The CDR3, as DNA: TGTGCCAGCAGCTCCACAGGATCTGCAGACAATGAGCAGTTCTTC. Residues: CASSSTGSADNEQFF.

This chain connects TRBV4-1 to TRBJ1-1; D is unclear. The CDR3 is made up of 15 amino acids. Looked up from germline, CDR1 is MGHRA and CDR2 is YSYEKL. V lost 0 bases, J lost 0 bases, and 8 bases lay in between. CDR3 in DNA: TGCGCCAGCAGCCAAGATGCTGGGGTGAACACTGAAGCTTTCTTT. This translates into CASSQDAGVNTEAFF.

This clonotype came up a few times. CDR3 sequence: CASSWVDLYTEAFF. As DNA, the CDR3 is TGCGCCAGCAGCTGGGTGGATTTATACACTGAAGCTTTCTTT. V gene TRBV5-1 combines with J gene TRBJ1-1; D remains unclear. The CDR3 length is 14 residues. Germline V CDR1 and CDR2: SGHRS, YFSETQ. V was trimmed by 3 bases and J by 3 bases, leaving 12 bases between them.

This clonotype has a handful of counts. The V call is TRBV4-1, the J call TRBJ1-5; 8 positions match TRBD1. Looked up from germline, CDR1 is MGHRA and CDR2 is YSYEKL. The CDR3 sequence is 16 residues long. With V trimmed by 2 bases and J by 7 bases, 10 bases remained unmatched. The CDR3 sequence is CASSQTQGGANQPQHF. The CDR3, as DNA: TGCGCCAGCAGCCAAACACAGGGGGGTGCTAACCAGCCCCAGCATTTT.

V and J are TRBV12-3 or TRBV12-4 and TRBJ2-7, with D perhaps assigned TRBD1 or TRBD2 (6 bases each). V shed 4 bases and J shed 5 bases, with 12 bases lying between them. The CDR3 sequence is 13 residues long. The CDR3 DNA is TGTGCCAGCAGTTACAGGGAGGTCAACGAGCAGTACTTC. Translated, it gives CASSYREVNEQYF.

J is TRBJ1-3 and V is TRBV5-1, with D possibly matching TRBD1 (5 bases). Germline assignment: CDR1 SGHRS and CDR2 YFSETQ. V shed 4 bases and J shed 0 bases, with 14 bases lying between them. The CDR3 is made up of 16 amino acids. The CDR3 region has the DNA TGCGCCAGCAGCAGGAGGGACTTGAGCTCTGGAAACACCATATATTTT. Translated, it gives CASSRRDLSSGNTIYF.